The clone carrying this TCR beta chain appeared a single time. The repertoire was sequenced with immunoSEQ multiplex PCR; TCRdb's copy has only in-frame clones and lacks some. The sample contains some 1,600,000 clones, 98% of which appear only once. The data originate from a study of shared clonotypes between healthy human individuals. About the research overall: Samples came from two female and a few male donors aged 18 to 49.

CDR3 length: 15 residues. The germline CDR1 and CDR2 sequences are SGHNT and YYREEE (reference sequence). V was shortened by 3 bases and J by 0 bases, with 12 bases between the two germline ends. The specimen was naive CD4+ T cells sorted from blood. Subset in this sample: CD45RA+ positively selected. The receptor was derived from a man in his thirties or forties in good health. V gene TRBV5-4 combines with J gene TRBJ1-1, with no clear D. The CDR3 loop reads CASSSLQRVNTEAFF. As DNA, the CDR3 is TGTGCCAGCAGCTCACTACAGCGGGTGAACACTGAAGCTTTCTTT.